One sample yielded the 18 T cell receptor beta chains listed below, sequenced in a study of blood T cells in healthy people across ages. Primed by a sample-barcoded 5' primer and a J-beta primer mix, a second PCR proceeded for 7 to 11 cycles. MiXCR, applied by TCRdb to the 5' RACE reads, yields one record per CDR3 protein. This table holds roughly 730,000 distinct CDR3 sequences, roughly 56% found once. The sequencing sample was made of blood. All receptors come from a man between 35 and 55 years old in good health.

V is TRBV29-1 and J is TRBJ2-5; 9 nucleotides line up with TRBD1. V shed 6 bases and J 4 bases; nucleotides not matched to a gene: 3. Germline CDR1 is SQVTM and CDR2 is ANQGSEA. There are 12 residues in the CDR3. The CDR3 region has the DNA TGCAGCGTCTCACAGGGGGCAGAGACCCAGTACTTC. Amino acid sequence: CSVSQGAETQYF.

V usage is TRBV20-1 and J usage is TRBJ2-3, with TRBD2 matching 8 bases. This CDR3 is 12 amino acids long. Germline CDR1 is DFQATT and CDR2 is SNEGSKA (reference sequence). V lost 3 bases to trimming and J lost 9 bases; unmatched junction nucleotides: 5. The CDR3 is CSASGRGTTQYF. In nucleotides, the CDR3 is TGCAGTGCTAGCGGGAGGGGTACAACGCAGTATTTT.

This clonotype was detected a few times. The chain employs TRBV20-1 and TRBJ2-5, with TRBD2 as a possible D gene (6 bases). Germline CDR1 reads DFQATT; CDR2 reads SNEGSKA (reference sequence). The germline V and J ends were trimmed by 0 bases and 5 bases, with 13 bases remaining between them. The CDR3 covers 14 residues. CDR3 in DNA: TGCAGTGCTAGAGAATTTGTAGGGAGGGAGACCCAGTACTTC. This gives the protein CSAREFVGRETQYF.

The CDR3 protein is CASSPGQGLRENYGYTF. Here the CDR3 DNA reads TGTGCCAGCAGCCCTGGACAGGGTCTGAGAGAAAACTATGGCTACACCTTC. This chain links TRBV12-3 or TRBV12-4 with TRBJ1-2; TRBD1 agrees at 8 bases. The CDR3 is 17 residues long. The V and J ends lost 6 bases and 2 bases, in that order; junction bases with no gene match: 14.

The CDR3 region is CASSFRTSRLAGETQYF. In nucleotides, the CDR3 is TGTGCCAGCAGTTTCCGAACCTCAAGACTAGCGGGAGAGACCCAGTACTTC. The chain links TRBV28 to TRBJ2-5; 10 bases map to TRBD2. Per the germline V gene, CDR1 is MDHEN and CDR2 is SYDVKM. The CDR3 length is 17 residues. After removal of 3 bases from V and 4 bases from J, the junction contained 11 bases not matched to a gene.

The chain combines TRBV12-3 or TRBV12-4 with TRBJ2-4; maybe TRBD2 (5 bases). Near its end, the DNA agrees better with TRBJ2-7, so the J call may be wrong. This CDR3 spans 13 amino acids. The CDR3 DNA reads as TGTGCCAGCACAGACACCGGGGTATACGAGCAGTACTTC. Protein product: CASTDTGVYEQYF.

The J gene is TRBJ2-1, the V gene TRBV6-1, with 11 positions matching TRBD2. The junction had 5 bases not matched to a gene; V was cut back by 6 bases and J by 4 bases. Looked up from germline, CDR1 is MNHNS and CDR2 is SASEGT. The CDR3 spans 15 residues. CDR3 sequence reads: CASRLRTSGYNEQFF. The CDR3 DNA follows: TGTGCCAGCAGATTGCGGACTAGCGGGTACAATGAGCAGTTCTTC.

At least ten counts were recorded for this clonotype. This sequence joins TRBV14 and TRBJ2-7; D unresolved. The V gene's germline CDR1 is SGHDN and CDR2 FVKESK. Trimming left V 1 base short and J 6 bases short, with 10 bases between. The CDR3 runs 13 residues. CDR3: CASSQVRAGEQYF. CDR3 DNA: TGTGCCAGCAGCCAAGTTAGGGCAGGCGAGCAGTACTTC.

V and J are TRBV5-1 and TRBJ2-1, with TRBD2 identical over 8 bases. The ends lost 0 bases at V and 8 bases at J; junction bases unmatched: 10. This CDR3 spans 16 amino acids. Germline V CDR1 and CDR2: SGHRS, YFSETQ. CDR3 sequence (DNA): TGCGCCAGCAGCTTGGCGGTTGTGAGCGGGGGTGATGAGCAGTTCTTC. Its translation is CASSLAVVSGGDEQFF.

This clonotype was observed a few times. The genes are TRBV27 and TRBJ2-7, with TRBD1 as a possible D gene (6 bases). V gave up 2 bases and J gave up 3 bases, with 11 bases separating them. Germline assignment: CDR1 MNHEY and CDR2 SMNVEV (reference sequence). This CDR3 region has 14 residues. CDR3 sequence: CASSLAARGYEQYF. The DNA of the CDR3 is TGTGCCAGCAGTTTAGCGGCCAGGGGCTACGAGCAGTACTTC.

This chain links TRBV6-1 with TRBJ1-1; perhaps TRBD1 as D (5 bases). Looked up from germline, CDR1 is MNHNS and CDR2 is SASEGT. CDR3 length: 15 residues. Trimming stripped 0 bases from V and 2 bases from J, with 10 bases between. CDR3 in DNA: TGTGCCAGCAGTGAAGCATCAGGGCCTAACACTGAAGCTTTCTTT. This encodes CASSEASGPNTEAFF.

The chain carries TRBV20-1 and TRBJ2-5, with 8 bases lining up with TRBD1. Unmatched junction bases numbered 11, after V lost 0 bases and J lost 2 bases. CDR3 length: 17 residues. CDR1 is DFQATT and CDR2 is SNEGSKA in the germline V gene (reference sequence). CDR3 bases: TGCAGTGCTAGAGATCCCTACGGACAGGGACCTCAAGAGACCCAGTACTTC. Translated: CSARDPYGQGPQETQYF.

The chain carries TRBV20-1 and TRBJ2-7, with 12 bases aligning to TRBD2. V was clipped by 1 base and J by 7 bases; unmatched bases: 5. This CDR3 spans 14 amino acids. CDR1 is DFQATT, CDR2 SNEGSKA, per germline (reference sequence). CDR3 bases: TGCAGTGCTAGAGCGACTAGCGGGAGCGTAGAGCAGTACTTC. Its translation: CSARATSGSVEQYF.

The chain employs TRBV27 and TRBJ2-3; D uncertain. The CDR3 is 16 amino acids. Trimming left V 3 bases short and J 2 bases short, with 15 bases between. The V gene's germline CDR1 is MNHEY and CDR2 SMNVEV (reference sequence). DNA for the CDR3: TGTGCCAGCAGTTTCCGACCCTCGCAACCCACAGATACGCAGTATTTT. Protein product: CASSFRPSQPTDTQYF.

This clonotype appeared a few times. V gene TRBV5-1 combines with J gene TRBJ1-4, with 10 bases lining up with TRBD1. The ends lost 4 bases at V and 8 bases at J; junction bases unmatched: 5. Germline lookup yields CDR1 SGHRS and CDR2 YFSETQ. The CDR3 contains 14 residues. The DNA of the CDR3 is TGCGCCAGCAGCCCGGGACAGGGGCGAGAAAAACTGTTTTTT. It specifies CASSPGQGREKLFF.

This clonotype showed up just a few times. The chain joins TRBV20-1 to TRBJ2-1, with D perhaps given as TRBD1 or TRBD2 (7 bases each). This CDR3 region has 15 residues. The germline V and J ends were trimmed by 5 bases and 10 bases, with 24 bases remaining between them. Germline loops: CDR1 DFQATT, CDR2 SNEGSKA (reference sequence). CDR3 DNA sequence: TGCAGTGCTCCCCAGGGGGGGCTGGCCTTAGGGGAGCAGTTCTTC. Translating gives CSAPQGGLALGEQFF.

This chain links TRBV19 with TRBJ1-2; a possible D gene is TRBD1 (5 bases). The V gene's germline CDR1 is LNHDA and CDR2 SQIVND (reference sequence). With 8 bases removed from V and 2 bases from J, the gap between germline ends came to 12 bases. CDR3 length: 13 amino acids. In nucleotides, the CDR3 is TGTGCCAGTCACAAGACAGTAAACTATGGCTACACCTTC. Its translation is CASHKTVNYGYTF.

This chain uses TRBV3-1 with TRBJ2-3; 8 nucleotides line up with TRBD1. This CDR3 comprises 14 residues. The ends lost 4 bases at V and 8 bases at J; junction bases unmatched: 8. Germline CDR1 and CDR2: LGHDT and YNNKEL (reference sequence). CDR3 in amino acids: CASSPGQGTGTQYF. The CDR3 nucleotides read TGTGCCAGCAGCCCTGGACAGGGAACGGGTACGCAGTATTTT.